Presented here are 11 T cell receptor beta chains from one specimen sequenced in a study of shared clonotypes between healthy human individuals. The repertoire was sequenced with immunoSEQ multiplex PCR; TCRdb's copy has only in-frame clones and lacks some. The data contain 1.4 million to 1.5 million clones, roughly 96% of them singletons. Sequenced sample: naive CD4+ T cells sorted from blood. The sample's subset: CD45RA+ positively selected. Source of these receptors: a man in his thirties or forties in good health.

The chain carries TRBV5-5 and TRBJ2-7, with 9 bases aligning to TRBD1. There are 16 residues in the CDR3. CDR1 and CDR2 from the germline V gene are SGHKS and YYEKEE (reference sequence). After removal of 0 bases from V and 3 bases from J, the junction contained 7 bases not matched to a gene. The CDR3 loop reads CASSLEGTGTYYEQYF. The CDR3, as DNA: TGTGCCAGCAGCTTGGAAGGGACAGGGACGTACTACGAGCAGTACTTC.

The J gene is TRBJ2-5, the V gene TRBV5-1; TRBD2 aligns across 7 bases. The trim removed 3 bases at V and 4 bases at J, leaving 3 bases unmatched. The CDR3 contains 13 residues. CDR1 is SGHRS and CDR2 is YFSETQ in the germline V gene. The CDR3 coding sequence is TGCGCCAGCAGCTCCGGGAGGTCAGAGACCCAGTACTTC. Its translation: CASSSGRSETQYF.

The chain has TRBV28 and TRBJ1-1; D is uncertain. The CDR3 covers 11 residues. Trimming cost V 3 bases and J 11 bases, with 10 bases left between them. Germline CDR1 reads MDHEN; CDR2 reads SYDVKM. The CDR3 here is CASSLPSGAFF. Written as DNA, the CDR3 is TGTGCCAGCAGTTTGCCGTCGGGGGCTTTCTTT.

CDR3 in amino acids: CASSLVLQGQETQYF. Written as DNA, the CDR3 is TGCGCCAGCAGCTTGGTTCTACAGGGACAAGAGACCCAGTACTTC. The J gene is TRBJ2-5, the V gene TRBV5-1; D possibly corresponds to TRBD1 (6 bases). V was clipped by 0 bases and J by 2 bases, with 11 bases between them. The length of the CDR3 is 15 residues. The V gene's germline CDR1 is SGHRS and CDR2 YFSETQ.

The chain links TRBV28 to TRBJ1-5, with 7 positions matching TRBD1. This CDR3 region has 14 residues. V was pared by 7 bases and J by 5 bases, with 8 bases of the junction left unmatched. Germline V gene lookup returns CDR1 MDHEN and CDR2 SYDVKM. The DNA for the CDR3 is TGTGCCAGCAAACAGACAGGGTGGGATCAGCCCCAGCATTTT. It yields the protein CASKQTGWDQPQHF.

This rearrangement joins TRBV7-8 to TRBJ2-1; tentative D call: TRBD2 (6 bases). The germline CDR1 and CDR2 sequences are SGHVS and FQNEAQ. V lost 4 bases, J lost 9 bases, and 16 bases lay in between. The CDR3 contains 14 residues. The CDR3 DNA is TGTGCCAGCAGCTCCCAGACTAGTTTGGTTGAGCAGTTCTTC. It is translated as CASSSQTSLVEQFF.

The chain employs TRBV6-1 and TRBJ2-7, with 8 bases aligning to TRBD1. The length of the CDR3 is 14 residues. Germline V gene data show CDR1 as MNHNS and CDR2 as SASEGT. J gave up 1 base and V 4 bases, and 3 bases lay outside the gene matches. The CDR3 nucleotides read TGTGCCAGCAGTGCATACAGGGGGTCCTACGAGCAGTACTTC. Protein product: CASSAYRGSYEQYF.

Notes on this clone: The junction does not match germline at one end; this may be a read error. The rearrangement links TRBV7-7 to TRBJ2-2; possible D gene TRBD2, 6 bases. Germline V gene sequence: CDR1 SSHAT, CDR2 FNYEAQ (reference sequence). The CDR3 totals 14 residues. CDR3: CASSQVEGIGELFF. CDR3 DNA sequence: TGTGCTAGCAGCCAGGTGGAGGGTATCGGGGAGCTGTTTTTT.

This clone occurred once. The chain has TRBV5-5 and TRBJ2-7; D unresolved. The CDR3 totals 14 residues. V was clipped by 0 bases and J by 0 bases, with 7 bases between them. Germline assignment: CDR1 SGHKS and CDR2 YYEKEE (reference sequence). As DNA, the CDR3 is TGTGCCAGCAGCTTGGAGGTCCGCTCCTACGAGCAGTACTTC. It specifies CASSLEVRSYEQYF.

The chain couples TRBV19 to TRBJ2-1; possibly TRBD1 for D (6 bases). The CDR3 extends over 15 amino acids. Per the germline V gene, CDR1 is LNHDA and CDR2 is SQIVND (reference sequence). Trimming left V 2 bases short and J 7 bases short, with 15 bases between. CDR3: CASSISQGSPNEQFF. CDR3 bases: TGTGCCAGTAGTATATCGCAGGGGAGTCCGAATGAGCAGTTCTTC. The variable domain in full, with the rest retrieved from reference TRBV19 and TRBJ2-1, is DGGITQSPKYLFRKEGQNVTLSCEQNLNHDAMYWYRQDPGQGLRLIYYSQIVNDFQKGDIAEGYSVSREKKESFPLTVTSAQKNPTAFYLCASSISQGSPNEQFFGPGTRLTVL.

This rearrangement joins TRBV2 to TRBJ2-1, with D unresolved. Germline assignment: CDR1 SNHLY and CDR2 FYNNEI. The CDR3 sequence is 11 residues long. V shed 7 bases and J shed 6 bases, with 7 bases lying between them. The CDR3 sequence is CASNIFNEQFF. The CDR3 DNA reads TGTGCCAGCAACATATTCAATGAGCAGTTCTTC.